The 3 T cell receptor beta chains given below trace back to one sample, sequenced in a study of T cells in localized non-small cell lung cancer. Produced via immunoSEQ multiplex PCR; TCRdb's table is partial and in-frame only. The sample has some 28,000 clones; over 85% are singletons. Sequenced here: peripheral blood, sampled before any cancer treatment. The origin of the receptors is a woman between 18 and 55 years old with stage I lung adenocarcinoma.

The chain employs TRBV13 and TRBJ1-5; a possible D gene is TRBD1 (5 bases). Per the germline V gene, CDR1 is PRHDT and CDR2 is FYEKMQ (reference sequence). This CDR3 is 15 amino acids long. Trimming removed 5 bases from V and 5 bases from J, with 16 bases in between. The CDR3 nucleotides are TGTGCCAGCAGCATGCAGGGTCCTCGGGATCAGCCCCAGCATTTT. This translates into CASSMQGPRDQPQHF.

This clone occurred once. The chain employs TRBV5-1 and TRBJ2-7; tentative D call: TRBD1 (6 bases). The CDR3 consists of 11 residues. CDR1 and CDR2 from the germline V gene are SGHRS and YFSETQ. The V gene lost 10 bases and the J gene lost 5 bases, with 13 bases spanning the gap. This CDR3 reads CASEQGNEQYF. The CDR3 nucleotides are TGCGCCTCCGAACAGGGTAACGAGCAGTACTTC.

The chain employs TRBV7-9 and TRBJ2-1; weak D call: TRBD1 (5 bases). This CDR3 has 19 residues. V was trimmed by 3 bases and J by 0 bases, leaving 21 bases between them. Germline V gives CDR1 SEHNR, CDR2 FQNEAQ (reference sequence). CDR3 sequence (DNA): TGTGCCAGCAGCTTCAACGCCGGACATCGTCTCAGCTCCTACAATGAGCAGTTCTTC. This sequence encodes CASSFNAGHRLSSYNEQFF.